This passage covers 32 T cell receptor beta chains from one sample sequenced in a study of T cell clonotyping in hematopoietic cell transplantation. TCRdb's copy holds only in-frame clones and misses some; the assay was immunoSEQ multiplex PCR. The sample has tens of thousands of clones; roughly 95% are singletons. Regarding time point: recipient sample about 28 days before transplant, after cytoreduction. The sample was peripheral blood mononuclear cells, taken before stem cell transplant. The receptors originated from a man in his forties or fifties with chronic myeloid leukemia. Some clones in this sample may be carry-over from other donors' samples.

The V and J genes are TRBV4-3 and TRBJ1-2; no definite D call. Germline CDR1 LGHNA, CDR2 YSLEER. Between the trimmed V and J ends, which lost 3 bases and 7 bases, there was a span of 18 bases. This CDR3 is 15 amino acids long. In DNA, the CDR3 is TGCGCCAGCAGCCAGGCCAGCGCGTCGGAATTTGGCTACACCTTC. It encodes CASSQASASEFGYTF.

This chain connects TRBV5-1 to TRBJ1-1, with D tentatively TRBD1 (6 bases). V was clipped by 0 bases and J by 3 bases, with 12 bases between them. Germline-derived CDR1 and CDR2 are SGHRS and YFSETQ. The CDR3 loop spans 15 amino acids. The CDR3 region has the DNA TGCGCCAGCAGCTTGGGAATAGGGGGGGACACTGAAGCTTTCTTT. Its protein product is CASSLGIGGDTEAFF.

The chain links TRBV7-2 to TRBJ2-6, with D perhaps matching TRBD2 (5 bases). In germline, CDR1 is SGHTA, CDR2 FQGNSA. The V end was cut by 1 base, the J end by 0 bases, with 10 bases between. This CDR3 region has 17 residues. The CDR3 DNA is TGTGCCAGCAGCTTAGTACGGGATGGCTCTGGGGCCAACGTCCTGACTTTC. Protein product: CASSLVRDGSGANVLTF.

CDR3 loop: CASSLTDRGGAEAFF. The CDR3 DNA sequence: TGTGCCAGCAGCTTGACTGACCGTGGAGGCGCTGAAGCTTTCTTT. This chain uses TRBV7-2 with TRBJ1-1; no clear D gene. V lost 3 bases, J lost 6 bases, and 17 bases lay in between. The CDR3 spans 15 residues. Germline CDR1 is SGHTA and CDR2 is FQGNSA.

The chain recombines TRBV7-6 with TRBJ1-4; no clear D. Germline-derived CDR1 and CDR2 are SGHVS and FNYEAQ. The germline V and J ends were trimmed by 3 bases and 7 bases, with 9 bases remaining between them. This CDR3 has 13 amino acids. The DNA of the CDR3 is TGTGCCAGCAGCTTCTCGACTGGTGAAAAACTGTTTTTT. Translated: CASSFSTGEKLFF.

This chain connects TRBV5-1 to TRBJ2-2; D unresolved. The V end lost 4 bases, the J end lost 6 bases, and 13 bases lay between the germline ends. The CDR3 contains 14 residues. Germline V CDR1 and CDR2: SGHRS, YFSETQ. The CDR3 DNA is TGCGCCAGCAGCCTTGTCCCCGGCGCCGGGGAGCTGTTTTTT. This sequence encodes CASSLVPGAGELFF.

The CDR3 DNA is TGTGCCAGCACCCCCCTAATGGGGTACGAGCAGTACTTC. Protein: CASTPLMGYEQYF. The J gene is TRBJ2-7, the V gene TRBV28; D ambiguous. Per the germline V gene, CDR1 is MDHEN and CDR2 is SYDVKM. This CDR3 region has 13 residues. The germline V and J ends were trimmed by 7 bases and 4 bases, with 14 bases remaining between them.

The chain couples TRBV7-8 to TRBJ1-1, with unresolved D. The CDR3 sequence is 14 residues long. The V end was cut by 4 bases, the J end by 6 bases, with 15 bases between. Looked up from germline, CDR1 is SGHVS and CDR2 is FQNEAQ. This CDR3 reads CASSSRAWEAEAFF. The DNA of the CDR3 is TGTGCCAGCAGCTCCCGGGCGTGGGAAGCTGAAGCTTTCTTT.

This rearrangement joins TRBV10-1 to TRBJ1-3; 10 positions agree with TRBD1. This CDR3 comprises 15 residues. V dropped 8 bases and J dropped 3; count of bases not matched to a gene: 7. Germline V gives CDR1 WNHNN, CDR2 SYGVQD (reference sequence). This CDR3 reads CASRGTGVDGNTIYF. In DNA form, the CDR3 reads TGCGCCAGCCGGGGGACAGGGGTAGATGGAAACACCATATATTTT.

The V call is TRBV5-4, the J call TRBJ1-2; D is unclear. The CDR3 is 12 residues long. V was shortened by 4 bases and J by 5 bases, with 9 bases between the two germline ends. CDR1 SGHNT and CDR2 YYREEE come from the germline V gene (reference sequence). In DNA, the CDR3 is TGTGCCAGCAGCCCCGGATGGTATGGCTACACCTTC. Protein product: CASSPGWYGYTF. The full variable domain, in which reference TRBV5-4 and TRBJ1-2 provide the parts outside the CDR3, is ETGVTQSPTHLIKTRGQQVTLRCSSQSGHNTVSWYQQALGQGPQFIFQYYREEENGRGNFPPRFSGLQFPNYSSELNVNALELDDSALYLCASSPGWYGYTFGSGTRLTVV.

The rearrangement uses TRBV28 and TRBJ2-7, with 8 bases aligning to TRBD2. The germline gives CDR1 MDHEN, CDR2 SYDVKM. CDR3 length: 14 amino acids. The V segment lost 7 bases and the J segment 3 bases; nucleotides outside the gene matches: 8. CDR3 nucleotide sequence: TGTGCCAGCAACGCCGGGGGGGCCGTCTACGAGCAGTACTTC. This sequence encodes CASNAGGAVYEQYF.

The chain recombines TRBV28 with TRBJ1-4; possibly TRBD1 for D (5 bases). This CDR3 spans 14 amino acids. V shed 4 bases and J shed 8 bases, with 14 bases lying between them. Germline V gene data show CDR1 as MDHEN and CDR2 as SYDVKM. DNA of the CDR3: TGTGCCAGCAGTTCGACAGCCCGGAGGGAAAAACTGTTTTTT. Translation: CASSSTARREKLFF.

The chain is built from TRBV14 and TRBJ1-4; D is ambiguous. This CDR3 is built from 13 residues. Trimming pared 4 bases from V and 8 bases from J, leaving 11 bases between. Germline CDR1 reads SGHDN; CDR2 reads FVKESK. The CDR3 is CASSRDGREKLFF. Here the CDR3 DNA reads TGTGCCAGCAGCCGCGATGGGCGAGAAAAACTGTTTTTT.

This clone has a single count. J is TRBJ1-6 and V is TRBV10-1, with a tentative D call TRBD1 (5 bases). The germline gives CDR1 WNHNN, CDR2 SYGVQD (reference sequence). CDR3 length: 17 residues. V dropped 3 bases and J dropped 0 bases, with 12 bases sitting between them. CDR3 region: CASSDKGMNSYNSPLHF. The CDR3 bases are TGCGCCAGCAGTGACAAGGGGATGAACTCCTATAATTCACCCCTCCACTTT.

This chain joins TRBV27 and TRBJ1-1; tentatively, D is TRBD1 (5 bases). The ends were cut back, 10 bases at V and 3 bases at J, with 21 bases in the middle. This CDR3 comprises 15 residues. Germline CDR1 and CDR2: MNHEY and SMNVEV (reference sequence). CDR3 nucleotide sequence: TGTGCCACCAAGTCTATGGGGGGGGACGACACTGAAGCTTTCTTT. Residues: CATKSMGGDDTEAFF.

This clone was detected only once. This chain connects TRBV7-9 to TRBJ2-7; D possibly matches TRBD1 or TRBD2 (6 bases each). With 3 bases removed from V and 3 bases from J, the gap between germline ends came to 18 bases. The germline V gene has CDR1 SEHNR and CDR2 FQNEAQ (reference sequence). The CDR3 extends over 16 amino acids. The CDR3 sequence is CASSLGAPDGGYEQYF. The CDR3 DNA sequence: TGTGCCAGCAGCTTGGGGGCACCCGACGGGGGCTACGAGCAGTACTTC. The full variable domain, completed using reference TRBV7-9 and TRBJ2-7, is DTGVSQNPRHKITKRGQNVTFRCDPISEHNRLYWYRQTLGQGPEFLTYFQNEAQLEKSRLLSDRFSAERPKGSFSTLEIQRTEQGDSAMYLCASSLGAPDGGYEQYFGPGTRLTVT.

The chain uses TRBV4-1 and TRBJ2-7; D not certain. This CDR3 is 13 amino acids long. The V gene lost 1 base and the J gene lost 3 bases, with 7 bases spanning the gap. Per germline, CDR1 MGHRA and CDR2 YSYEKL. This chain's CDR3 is CASSQGQDYEQYF. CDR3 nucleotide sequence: TGCGCCAGCAGCCAAGGACAAGACTACGAGCAGTACTTC.

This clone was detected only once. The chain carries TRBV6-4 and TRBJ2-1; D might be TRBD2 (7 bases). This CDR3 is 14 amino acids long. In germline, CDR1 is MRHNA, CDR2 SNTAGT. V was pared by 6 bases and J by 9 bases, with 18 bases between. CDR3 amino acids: CASSPNRAGAEQFF. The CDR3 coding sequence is TGTGCCAGCAGCCCGAACAGGGCGGGGGCTGAGCAGTTCTTC.

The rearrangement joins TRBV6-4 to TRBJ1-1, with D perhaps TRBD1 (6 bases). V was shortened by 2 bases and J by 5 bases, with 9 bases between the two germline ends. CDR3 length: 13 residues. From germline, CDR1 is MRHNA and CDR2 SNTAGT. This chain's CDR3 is CASSDEGGTEAFF. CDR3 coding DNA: TGTGCCAGCAGTGACGAGGGGGGGACTGAAGCTTTCTTT.

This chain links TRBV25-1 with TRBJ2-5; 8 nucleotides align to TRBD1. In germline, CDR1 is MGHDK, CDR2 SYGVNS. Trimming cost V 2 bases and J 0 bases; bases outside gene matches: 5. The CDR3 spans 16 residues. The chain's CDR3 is CASSEPGQEYQETQYF. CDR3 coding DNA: TGTGCCAGCAGTGAACCGGGACAGGAGTACCAAGAGACCCAGTACTTC.

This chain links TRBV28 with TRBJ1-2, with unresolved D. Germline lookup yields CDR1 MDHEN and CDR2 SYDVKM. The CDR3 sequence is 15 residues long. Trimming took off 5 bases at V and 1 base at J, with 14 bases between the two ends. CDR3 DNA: TGTGCCAGCAGTCTTCTCTCTACGAATAACTATGGCTACACCTTC. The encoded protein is CASSLLSTNNYGYTF.

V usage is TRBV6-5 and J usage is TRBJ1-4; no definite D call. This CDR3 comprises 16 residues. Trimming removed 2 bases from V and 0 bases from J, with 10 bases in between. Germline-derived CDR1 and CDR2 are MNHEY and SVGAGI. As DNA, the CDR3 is TGTGCCAGCAGTTACCTTCAGTTTGCAACTAATGAAAAACTGTTTTTT. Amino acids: CASSYLQFATNEKLFF.

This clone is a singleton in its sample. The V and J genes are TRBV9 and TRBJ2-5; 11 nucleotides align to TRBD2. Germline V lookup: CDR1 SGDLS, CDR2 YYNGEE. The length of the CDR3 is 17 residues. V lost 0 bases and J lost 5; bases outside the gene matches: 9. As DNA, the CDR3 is TGTGCCAGCAGCGTAGAAGGTAGCGGGGGGGCGTATGAGACCCAGTACTTC. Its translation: CASSVEGSGGAYETQYF. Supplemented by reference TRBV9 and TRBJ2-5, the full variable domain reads DSGVTQTPKHLITATGQRVTLRCSPRSGDLSVYWYQQSLDQGLQFLIQYYNGEERAKGNILERFSAQQFPDLHSELNLSSLELGDSALYFCASSVEGSGGAYETQYFGPGTRLLVL.

In DNA, the CDR3 is TGTGCCACCGCAAGGGAAGAGACCCAGTACTTC. Translation: CATAREETQYF. The V and J genes are TRBV10-3 and TRBJ2-5; D gene uncertain. CDR3 length equals 11 residues. V was clipped by 10 bases and J by 3 bases, with 9 bases between them. The germline V gene encodes CDR1 ENHRY and CDR2 SYGVKD.

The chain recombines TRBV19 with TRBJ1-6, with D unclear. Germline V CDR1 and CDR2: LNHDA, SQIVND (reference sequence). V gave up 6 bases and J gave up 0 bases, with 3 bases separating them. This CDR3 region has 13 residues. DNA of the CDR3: TGTGCCAGTAGCAGCTCCTATAATTCACCCCTCCACTTT. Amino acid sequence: CASSSSYNSPLHF.

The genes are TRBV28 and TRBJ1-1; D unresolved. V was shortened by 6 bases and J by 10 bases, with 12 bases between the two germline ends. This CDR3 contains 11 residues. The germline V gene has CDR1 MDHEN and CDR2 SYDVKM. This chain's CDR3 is CASSSVWGAFF. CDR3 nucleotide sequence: TGTGCCAGCAGCTCCGTGTGGGGAGCTTTCTTT.

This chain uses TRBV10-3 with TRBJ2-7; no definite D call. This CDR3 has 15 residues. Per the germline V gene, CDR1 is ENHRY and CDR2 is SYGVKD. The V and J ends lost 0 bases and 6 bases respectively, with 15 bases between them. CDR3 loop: CAISESTRITLEQYF. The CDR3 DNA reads TGTGCCATCAGTGAGTCAACTCGGATCACGCTCGAGCAGTACTTC.

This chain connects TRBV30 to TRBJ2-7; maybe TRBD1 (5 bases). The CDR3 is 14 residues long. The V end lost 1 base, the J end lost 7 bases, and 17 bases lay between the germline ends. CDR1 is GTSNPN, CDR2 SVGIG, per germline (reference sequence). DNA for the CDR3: TGTGCCTGGAGTGCAGAGACAGTCCGTAGGGAGCAGTACTTC. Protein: CAWSAETVRREQYF.

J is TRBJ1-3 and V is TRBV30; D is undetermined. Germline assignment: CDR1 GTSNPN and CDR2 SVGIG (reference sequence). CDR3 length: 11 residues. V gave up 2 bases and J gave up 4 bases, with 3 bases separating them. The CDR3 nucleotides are TGTGCCTGGAGTAGGGGAAACACCATATATTTT. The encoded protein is CAWSRGNTIYF.

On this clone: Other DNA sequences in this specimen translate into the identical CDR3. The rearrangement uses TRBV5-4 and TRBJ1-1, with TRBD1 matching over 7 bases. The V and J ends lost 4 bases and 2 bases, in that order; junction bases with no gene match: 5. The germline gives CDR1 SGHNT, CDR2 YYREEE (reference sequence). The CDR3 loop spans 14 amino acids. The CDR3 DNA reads TGTGCCAGCAGCCTCGACAGGGCAAACACTGAAGCTTTCTTT. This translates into CASSLDRANTEAFF.

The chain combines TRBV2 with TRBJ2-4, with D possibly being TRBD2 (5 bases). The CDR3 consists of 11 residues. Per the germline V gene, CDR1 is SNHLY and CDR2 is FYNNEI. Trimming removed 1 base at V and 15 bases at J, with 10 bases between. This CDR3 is CASSEGRERYF. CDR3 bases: TGTGCCAGCAGTGAAGGAAGGGAGCGGTACTTC.

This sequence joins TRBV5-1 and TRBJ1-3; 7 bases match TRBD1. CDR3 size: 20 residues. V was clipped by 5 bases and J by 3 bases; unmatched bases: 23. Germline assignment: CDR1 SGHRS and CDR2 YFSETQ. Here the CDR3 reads CASRLGPSPRTGYLGNTIYF. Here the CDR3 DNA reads TGCGCCAGCAGATTAGGTCCTTCGCCCCGGACAGGATACCTTGGAAACACCATATATTTT.